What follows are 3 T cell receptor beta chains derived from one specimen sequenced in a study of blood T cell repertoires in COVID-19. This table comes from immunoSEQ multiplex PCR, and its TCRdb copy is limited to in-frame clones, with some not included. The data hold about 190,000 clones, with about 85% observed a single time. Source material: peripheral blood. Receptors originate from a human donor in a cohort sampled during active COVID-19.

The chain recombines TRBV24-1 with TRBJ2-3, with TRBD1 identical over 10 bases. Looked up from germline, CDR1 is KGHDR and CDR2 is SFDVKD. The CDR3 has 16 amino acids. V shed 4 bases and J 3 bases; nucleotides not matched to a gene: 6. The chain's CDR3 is CATSDKGQGRTDTQYF. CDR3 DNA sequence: TGTGCCACCAGTGACAAGGGACAGGGGAGAACAGATACGCAGTATTTT.

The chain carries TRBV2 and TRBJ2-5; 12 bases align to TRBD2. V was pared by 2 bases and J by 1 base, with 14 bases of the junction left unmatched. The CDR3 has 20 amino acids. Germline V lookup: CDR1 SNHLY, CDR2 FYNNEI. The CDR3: CASSETSLAGGGEIQETQYF. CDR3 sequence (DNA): TGTGCCAGCAGTGAAACCTCGCTAGCGGGAGGGGGTGAGATCCAAGAGACCCAGTACTTC.

CDR3 DNA sequence: TGTGCCAGCAGCCTAGGTCACTACCGCCCCAATGAGCAGTTCTTC. Translated, it gives CASSLGHYRPNEQFF. This sequence joins TRBV5-8 and TRBJ2-1; D gene ambiguous. Trimming stripped 4 bases from V and 6 bases from J, with 17 bases between. This CDR3 comprises 15 residues. CDR1 is SGHTS, CDR2 YDEGEE, per germline.